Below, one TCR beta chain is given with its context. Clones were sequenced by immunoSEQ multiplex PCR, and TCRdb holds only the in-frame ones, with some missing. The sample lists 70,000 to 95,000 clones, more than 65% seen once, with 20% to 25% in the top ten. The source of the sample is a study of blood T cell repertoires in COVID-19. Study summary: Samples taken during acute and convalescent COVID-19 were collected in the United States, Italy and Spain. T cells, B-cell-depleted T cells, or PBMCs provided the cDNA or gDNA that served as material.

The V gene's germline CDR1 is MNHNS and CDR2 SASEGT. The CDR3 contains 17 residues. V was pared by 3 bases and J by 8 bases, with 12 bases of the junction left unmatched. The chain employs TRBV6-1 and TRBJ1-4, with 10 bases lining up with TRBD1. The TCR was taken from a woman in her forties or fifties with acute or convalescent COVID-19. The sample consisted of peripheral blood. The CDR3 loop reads CASSDNARQGAGEKLFF. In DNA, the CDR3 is TGTGCCAGCAGTGACAACGCGCGACAGGGGGCGGGCGAAAAACTGTTTTTT.